The T cell receptor (beta chain) under discussion was sequenced for a study of blood T cell repertoires in COVID-19. Looking at the study overall: Spain, Italy and the United States supplied samples that represented acute and convalescent COVID-19. The cDNA or gDNA used as material had been derived from T cells, B-cell-depleted T cells, or PBMCs.

Authors' methods: Reference gene primer amplification gave estimated nucleated cell counts. Libraries were prepared by immunoSEQ multiplex PCR; TCRdb keeps only in-frame clonotypes and omits some of them. D and trimming come from the DNA, and the V and J calls and clone size come from that table. The sample records some 450,000 clones, approximately 88% being singletons. Per germline, CDR1 PRHDT and CDR2 FYEKMQ (reference sequence). The CDR3 is 12 residues long. V was clipped by 2 bases and J by 1 base, with 2 bases between them. One Seattle source followed patients from active infection through their disease course.

This TCR came from a woman in her forties or fifties with COVID-19, enrolled during active disease. Sequencing input: peripheral blood. The chain combines TRBV13 with TRBJ1-2; no firm D call. The CDR3 loop is CASSLYNYGYTF. The CDR3 DNA is TGTGCCAGCAGCTTATATAACTATGGCTACACCTTC. The full variable domain, in which reference TRBV13 and TRBJ1-2 provide the parts outside the CDR3, is AAGVIQSPRHLIKEKRETATLKCYPIPRHDTVYWYQQGPGQDPQFLISFYEKMQSDKGSIPDRFSAQQFSDYHSELNMSSLELGDSALYFCASSLYNYGYTFGSGTRLTVV.